This T cell receptor beta chain originates from a study of CD8+CD57+ T cells in acquired aplastic anemia. Across the whole study: The mean DNA yield obtained from sorted CD4+ and CD8+ cells came to 3 to 3.5 ug.

In regard to this clonotype: No antigen is known for it. This could be a read error, since a much larger clone is one nucleotide away.

CDR1 is SGDLS and CDR2 is YYNGEE in the germline V gene. The CDR3 is made up of 15 amino acids. Genomic DNA, the template, was used for profiling of the TCR beta VDJ and CDR3. In TCRdb, the reads were re-called with MiXCR into one record per CDR3 protein. The table has just over 450,000 distinct CDR3 sequences, under 40% seen once. CD8+CD57+ cell expansion, shown by flow cytometry, had occurred in the patients selected for sequencing. The study's findings and limits: Patients and controls shared 25 to 30 CD8+ CDR3 sequences, which appeared highly expressed in patients and within their immunodominant clones.

The V and J genes are TRBV9 and TRBJ1-6, with D maybe TRBD1 (6 bases). Sequencing was carried out using sorted CD4+, CD8+, or CD8+CD57+ T cells (not recorded which) from PBMCs. This TCR came from a human donor with aplastic anemia. This chain's CDR3 is CAGSANTGTGSPLHF. CDR3 DNA: TGTGCCGGCAGCGCTAACACAGGGACTGGATCACCCCTCCACTTT. Supplemented by reference TRBV9 and TRBJ1-6, the full variable domain reads DSGVTQTPKHLITATGQRVTLRCSPRSGDLSVYWYQQSLDQGLQFLIQYYNGEERAKGNILERFSAQQFPDLHSELNLSSLELGDSALYFCAGSANTGTGSPLHFGNGTRLTVT.